This T cell receptor beta chain was captured in a study of T-cell reconstitution after alpha-beta-depleted transplantation in children. Library preparation (for TCRbeta) was performed with unique molecular identifiers. TCRdb independently ran MiXCR on the PCR reads; one entry per CDR3 protein. The sample holds 700,000 to 850,000 distinct CDR3 sequences, around 17% seen once. Points from the study as a whole: One year after transplant, T-cell counts and diversity came mostly from newly produced T cells. After transplant, at about two months, alpha-beta T cells were reportedly derived from several hundred expanded graft clones.

Turning to this clonotype: The antigen is unknown.

The CDR3 has 13 residues. V was cut by 3 bases and J by 0 bases, with 6 bases left in between. Germline-derived CDR1 and CDR2 are SNHLY and FYNNEI. The source is a male patient younger than 18 who had a stem cell transplant for acute lymphoblastic leukemia, so the T cells may come from the graft donor. The chain joins TRBV2 to TRBJ2-7; D gene uncertain. The specimen was PBMCs, mostly from graft donor cells, collected 360 days after TCRalphabeta/CD19-depleted stem cell transplant. CDR3 protein: CASSEGNSYEQYF. CDR3 bases: TGTGCCAGCAGTGAGGGCAACTCCTACGAGCAGTACTTC. Using reference TRBV2 and TRBJ2-7 for the parts outside the CDR3, the full variable domain is EPEVTQTPSHQVTQMGQEVILRCVPISNHLYFYWYRQILGQKVEFLVSFYNNEISEKSEIFDDQFSVERPDGSNFTLKIRSTKLEDSAMYFCASSEGNSYEQYFGPGTRLTVT.